A selection of T cell receptor beta chains follows, all from one sample in a study of cytomegalovirus exposure and HLA in healthy donors. TCRdb's table, derived via immunoSEQ multiplex PCR, lists solely in-frame clones and lacks some. The sample yields about 170,000 clones, 70% to 80% seen once. Sequencing used PBMCs. All receptors come from a female donor in good health and CMV-seronegative. CDR3s include the opening cysteine and the closing phenylalanine or tryptophan. D genes are given only for firm matches.

j_call v_call d_call cdr3_nt cdr3_aa
TRBJ1-2 TRBV2 TRBD1 TGTGCCAGCAGCCCAGGACAGGGGGGCTATGGCTACACCTTC CASSPGQGGYGYTF
TRBJ2-5 TRBV7-2 . TGTGCCAGCAGCATCGGACGGGATCGCGAGACCCAGTACTTC CASSIGRDRETQYF
TRBJ2-7 TRBV18 . TGTGCCAGCTCACCACGTTCAGCCTACGAGCAGTACTTC CASSPRSAYEQYF
TRBJ1-1 TRBV6-5 . TGTGCCAGCGGAGCGGTTGCTGAAGCTTTCTTT CASGAVAEAFF
TRBJ1-2 TRBV9 . TGTGCCAGCAAGGGGGACTATGGCTACACCTTC CASKGDYGYTF
TRBJ1-6 TRBV27 TRBD1 TGTGCCAGCAGTTTGGGACAGGGGATTTCACCCCTCCACTTT CASSLGQGISPLHF
TRBJ2-7 TRBV6-1 . TGTGCCAGCAGTGAATTGCTCTATTTCTACGAGCAGTACTTC CASSELLYFYEQYF
TRBJ2-1 TRBV5-1 . TGCGCCAGCAGCCCTCTACAGGCGCCCCCCTACAATGAGCAGTTCTTC CASSPLQAPPYNEQFF
TRBJ2-7 TRBV27 . TGTGCCAGCAGTTTGTTGGGGGCCGAGCAGTACTTC CASSLLGAEQYF
TRBJ2-1 TRBV27 TRBD2 TGTGCCAGCACCGGACTAGCGGGTAGCTCCTACAATGAGCAGTTCTTC CASTGLAGSSYNEQFF
TRBJ2-7 TRBV7-9 . TGTGCCAGCAGCTCCTTCTCCTACGAGCAGTACTTC CASSSFSYEQYF
TRBJ1-2 TRBV28 TRBD1 TGTGCCAGCAGTTTCGCAGGGGGTTTTGGCTACACCTTC CASSFAGGFGYTF
TRBJ2-1 TRBV7-2 TRBD2 TGTGCCAGCAGCCCTAGCGGGGGGTACAATGAGCAGTTCTTC CASSPSGGYNEQFF
TRBJ1-2 TRBV27 . TGTGCCACCAGTCGGAGAACCGGACTGAACTATGGCTACACCTTC CATSRRTGLNYGYTF